Presented here are 26 T cell receptor beta chains from one specimen sequenced in a study of blood T cell repertoires in COVID-19. Profiled with immunoSEQ multiplex PCR; TCRdb holds only in-frame clones, not every one. The table records some 130,000 clones, roughly 79% of them present only once. The specimen sequenced was peripheral blood. These receptors all stem from a human donor in a cohort sampled during active COVID-19.

The chain links TRBV21-1 to TRBJ2-6; the D call in the table, TRBD1, was not verified against the DNA. TRBV21-1 corresponds to a pseudogene. The CDR3 has 18 residues. CDR3 loop: CASSKYRDRELWANVLTF. In DNA form, the CDR3 reads TGTGCCAGCAGCAAGTACCGGGACAGGGAGCTCTGGGCCAACGTCCTGACTTTC.

The chain is built from TRBV2 and TRBJ1-5; 7 bases are shared with TRBD1. Trimming took 3 bases from V and 6 from J; bases not matched to a gene: 17. The CDR3 is made up of 18 amino acids. Per the germline V gene, CDR1 is SNHLY and CDR2 is FYNNEI. CDR3 protein: CASSDTLGTQGWFQPQHF. Here the CDR3 DNA reads TGTGCCAGCAGTGATACGTTGGGGACACAGGGGTGGTTTCAGCCCCAGCATTTT. Based on the CDR3 plus reference TRBV2 and TRBJ1-5, the full variable domain is EPEVTQTPSHQVTQMGQEVILRCVPISNHLYFYWYRQILGQKVEFLVSFYNNEISEKSEIFDDQFSVERPDGSNFTLKIRSTKLEDSAMYFCASSDTLGTQGWFQPQHFGDGTRLSIL.

A few counts support this clone. The chain couples TRBV6-6 to TRBJ1-2, with a weak D call TRBD1 (5 bases). The CDR3 loop spans 15 amino acids. Trimming cost V 4 bases and J 5 bases, with 17 bases left between them. Per the germline V gene, CDR1 is MNHNY and CDR2 is SVGAGI (reference sequence). CDR3 sequence (DNA): TGTGCCAGCAGTTCAAGGGGAGGGGATGGTTATGGCTACACCTTC. It codes for CASSSRGGDGYGYTF.

This clone was seen a few times. The rearrangement links TRBV6-6 to TRBJ1-5; D is perhaps TRBD1 (6 bases). The CDR3 has 13 residues. V lost 4 bases, J lost 2 bases, and 6 bases lay in between. Germline CDR1 is MNHNY and CDR2 is SVGAGI (reference sequence). This chain's CDR3 is CASSWTGNQPQHF. The CDR3 DNA is TGTGCCAGCAGTTGGACAGGCAATCAGCCCCAGCATTTT.

This chain connects TRBV7-2 to TRBJ1-1, with unresolved D. Trimming took off 2 bases at V and 3 bases at J, with 4 bases between the two ends. The CDR3 is 12 amino acids. Germline CDR1 reads SGHTA; CDR2 reads FQGNSA. The CDR3 DNA is TGTGCCAGCAGCTTATCTGACACTGAAGCTTTCTTT. Its protein is CASSLSDTEAFF.

This clone appeared a few times. The chain recombines TRBV7-8 with TRBJ1-2, with D tentatively TRBD1 (5 bases). In germline, CDR1 is SGHVS, CDR2 FQNEAQ. With 5 bases removed from V and 2 bases from J, the gap between germline ends came to 18 bases. This CDR3 region has 16 residues. The CDR3 coding sequence is TGTGCCAGCAGCCTTAGTAGGGGAAGGCGGAACTATGGCTACACCTTC. Residues: CASSLSRGRRNYGYTF.

The chain recombines TRBV4-2 with TRBJ1-2; D is possibly TRBD1 (5 bases). The V and J ends lost 1 base and 8 bases respectively, with 11 bases between them. The length of the CDR3 is 13 residues. Germline loops: CDR1 LGHNA, CDR2 YNFKEQ. The CDR3 region has the DNA TGTGCCAGCAGCCAAGTCGCAGGGATGGGCTACACCTTC. Amino acid sequence: CASSQVAGMGYTF.

This clone was picked up a small number of times. The rearrangement joins TRBV7-3 to TRBJ2-7; 7 nucleotides align to TRBD2. Looked up from germline, CDR1 is SGHTA and CDR2 is FQGTGA. V lost 5 bases to trimming and J lost 3 bases; unmatched junction nucleotides: 16. This CDR3 is built from 17 residues. CDR3 bases: TGTGCCAGCAGCCATCAGGGTCGCGGGACTACCGACTACGAGCAGTACTTC. It codes for CASSHQGRGTTDYEQYF.

This chain joins TRBV9 and TRBJ1-5; no reliable D call. This CDR3 has 15 residues. Per the germline V gene, CDR1 is SGDLS and CDR2 is YYNGEE. Between the trimmed V and J ends, which lost 1 base and 3 bases, there was a span of 11 bases. CDR3 DNA: TGTGCCAGCAGCGTAAGCGCAAATTACAATCAGCCCCAGCATTTT. It yields the protein CASSVSANYNQPQHF.

This clone was observed a handful of times. This chain uses TRBV19 with TRBJ2-7; 10 bases fit TRBD2. CDR3 length: 13 residues. The germline CDR1 and CDR2 sequences are LNHDA and SQIVND (reference sequence). Trimming at V came to 3 bases and at J to 6 bases, leaving 2 bases not matched to a gene. CDR3 bases: TGTGCCAGTAGTATGTGGACTAGCGGCGAGCAGTACTTC. Protein: CASSMWTSGEQYF.

The rearrangement uses TRBV3-1 (or the pseudogene TRBV3-2) and TRBJ1-5; 10 nucleotides match TRBD1. The CDR3 contains 16 residues. V shed 5 bases, J shed 2 bases, and the junction held 6 bases outside the gene matches. Germline values: CDR1 LGHDT, CDR2 YNNKEL (reference sequence). CDR3 loop: CASSSDRGIGNQPQHF. The CDR3 DNA sequence: TGTGCCAGCAGCTCGGACAGGGGGATAGGCAATCAGCCCCAGCATTTT.

The gene calls are TRBV7-6 and TRBJ1-6; TRBD1 might be the D (6 bases). CDR1 is SGHVS, CDR2 FNYEAQ, per germline. The CDR3 covers 14 residues. V was cut by 4 bases and J by 6 bases, with 10 bases left in between. The CDR3 spells CASSSTGVNSPLHF. In DNA, the CDR3 is TGTGCCAGCAGCTCGACAGGAGTTAATTCACCCCTCCACTTT.

The CDR3 region is CASSQGTGQETQYF. CDR3 bases: TGTGCCAGCAGTCAGGGGACAGGACAAGAGACCCAGTACTTC. The V gene is TRBV6-5, the J gene TRBJ2-5, with TRBD1 matching 8 bases. The germline gives CDR1 MNHEY, CDR2 SVGAGI. The ends lost 5 bases at V and 2 bases at J; junction bases unmatched: 4. This CDR3 contains 14 residues.

J is TRBJ1-1 and V is TRBV18, with D maybe TRBD1 (6 bases). The germline V and J ends were trimmed by 2 bases and 6 bases, with 10 bases remaining between them. CDR3 length equals 13 residues. Germline V CDR1 and CDR2: KGHSH, LQKENI. CDR3 bases: TGTGCCAGCTCACCAAGTCAGGGGTCTGAAGCTTTCTTT. It translates to CASSPSQGSEAFF.

This clone was counted many times. The V call is TRBV5-6, the J call TRBJ2-7; weak D call: TRBD1 (5 bases). Per the germline V gene, CDR1 is SGHDT and CDR2 is YYEEEE. This CDR3 has 11 amino acids. V was pared by 1 base and J by 9 bases, with 8 bases between. The CDR3 region is CASSLTGMQYF. The CDR3, as DNA: TGTGCCAGCAGCTTGACAGGCATGCAGTACTTC.

The rearrangement links TRBV3-1 (or the pseudogene TRBV3-2) to TRBJ2-7; 10 bases match TRBD1. Losses at the gene ends were 4 bases for V and 0 bases for J; bases not matched to a gene: 15. The CDR3 has 19 amino acids. CDR1 is LGHDT and CDR2 is YNNKEL in the germline V gene (reference sequence). The CDR3 DNA reads TGTGCCAGCAGCCTCCGGGACAGGGGCAAGTGGATAGGCTCCTACGAGCAGTACTTC. This codes for CASSLRDRGKWIGSYEQYF.

The chain employs TRBV3-1 (or the pseudogene TRBV3-2) and TRBJ2-5; no definite D call. This CDR3 spans 15 amino acids. V lost 0 bases and J lost 1, with 9 bases in between. CDR1 LGHDT and CDR2 YNNKEL come from the germline V gene (reference sequence). CDR3 in DNA: TGTGCCAGCAGCCAAGATCTCGGGTTCCAAGAGACCCAGTACTTC. Amino acid sequence: CASSQDLGFQETQYF.

The genes are TRBV7-8 and TRBJ1-1; 9 bases align to TRBD1. V gave up 4 bases and J gave up 6 bases; unmatched junction bases: 6. CDR3 size: 14 residues. Germline CDR1 is SGHVS and CDR2 is FQNEAQ. CDR3 protein: CASSSGQGLPEAFF. In DNA, the CDR3 is TGTGCCAGCAGCTCGGGACAGGGTTTGCCTGAAGCTTTCTTT.

This clone came up once. The genes are TRBV4-1 and TRBJ1-5, with 9 bases aligning to TRBD1. The CDR3 totals 18 residues. Germline CDR1 and CDR2: MGHRA and YSYEKL. Trimming cost V 4 bases and J 5 bases; bases outside gene matches: 15. CDR3 protein: CASSPLGTGKLYDQPQHF. In DNA form, the CDR3 reads TGCGCCAGCAGCCCCCTCGGGACAGGGAAGTTGTACGATCAGCCCCAGCATTTT.

This clone was seen once. V gene TRBV11-3 combines with J gene TRBJ2-7, with D tentatively TRBD1 (6 bases). The germline gives CDR1 SGHNT, CDR2 YENEEA. V lost 5 bases and J 3 bases, leaving 11 bases between the germline ends. The CDR3 is 13 residues long. CDR3 protein: CASSAVDSYEQYF. The CDR3, as DNA: TGTGCCAGCAGCGCCGTGGACAGCTACGAGCAGTACTTC.

The gene calls are TRBV28 and TRBJ1-5, with D perhaps TRBD1 (5 bases). The CDR3 runs 14 residues. The germline V and J ends were trimmed by 6 bases and 8 bases, with 17 bases remaining between them. Germline-derived CDR1 and CDR2 are MDHEN and SYDVKM. The CDR3 loop reads CASRWRGPWEPQHF. DNA for the CDR3: TGTGCCAGCAGGTGGAGGGGCCCTTGGGAGCCCCAGCATTTT.

This rearrangement joins TRBV6-5 to TRBJ1-1; 8 bases agree with TRBD1. From germline, CDR1 is MNHEY and CDR2 SVGAGI. J was trimmed by 0 bases and V by 6 bases; bases with no gene match: 6. The CDR3 runs to 15 residues. CDR3 bases: TGTGCCAGCAGCCCCCGGGACAGGCTGAACACTGAAGCTTTCTTT. Amino acid sequence: CASSPRDRLNTEAFF.

The sample holds a few counts of this clone. The chain employs TRBV9 and TRBJ2-6, with D tentatively TRBD2 (6 bases). CDR1 is SGDLS and CDR2 is YYNGEE in the germline V gene. Trimming shortened V by 0 bases and J by 2 bases, and 15 bases separated the two germline ends. The CDR3 length is 18 residues. CDR3: CASSVEGRTTTGANVLTF. CDR3 bases: TGTGCCAGCAGCGTAGAGGGCAGGACTACAACTGGGGCCAACGTCCTGACTTTC.

This clone was observed a few times. The CDR3 sequence is CASSGQPNTEAFF. The CDR3 DNA follows: TGTGCCAGCTCGGGACAGCCGAACACTGAAGCTTTCTTT. The J gene is TRBJ1-1, the V gene TRBV2; 7 bases match TRBD1. The CDR3 totals 13 residues. Trimming at V came to 8 bases and at J to 1 base, leaving 4 bases not matched to a gene. In germline, CDR1 is SNHLY, CDR2 FYNNEI.

This clone has just a few counts. The V gene is TRBV15, the J gene TRBJ2-3, with D perhaps matching TRBD2 (5 bases). CDR1 and CDR2 from the germline V gene are LNHNV and YYDKDF (reference sequence). V shed 1 base and J shed 2 bases, with 19 bases lying between them. This CDR3 has 18 residues. CDR3 DNA sequence: TGTGCCACCAGCAGAGTAGAGTTGTGGACGGGGAACACAGATACGCAGTATTTT. Its translation: CATSRVELWTGNTDTQYF.

The rearrangement uses TRBV10-3 and TRBJ1-1; TRBD1 might be the D (6 bases). V lost 6 bases and J 9 bases, leaving 20 bases between the germline ends. The CDR3 loop spans 14 amino acids. Germline CDR1 reads ENHRY; CDR2 reads SYGVKD. CDR3 DNA: TGTGCCATCAGGGCCGGGGACAACGAACACCAAGCTTTCTTT. Translation gives CAIRAGDNEHQAFF.